This TCR beta chain was documented in a study of vaccination effects on CD4 cells after COVID-19. J lost 6 bases, V lost 2 bases, and 10 bases had no gene match. The CDR3 spans 16 residues. Germline CDR1 and CDR2: KGHSH and LQKENI. Assay: immunoSEQ multiplex PCR; the TCRdb copy retains only in-frame clones and omits some. The sample consists of 27,000 or so clones, 80% to 90% of them appearing once. Sequencing followed a ViraFEST assay step that expanded antigen-specific CD4+ T cells with viral peptide pools. Cells that had been cultured for roughly ten days were the source of isolated CD4+ T cells. Either the BNT162b2 or mRNA-1273 vaccine was given to participants in two doses. Vaccinees lacked prior SARS-CoV-2 infection and tested negative for nucleocapsid antibodies. A note on this clone: Antigen specificity is unknown.

This material consisted of CD4+ T cells from PBMCs cultured with HCoV-NL63 spike peptides, taken after COVID-19 vaccination. This chain links TRBV18 with TRBJ2-3; 8 bases agree with TRBD1. The receptor was derived from a human donor who received a COVID-19 vaccine. Some clones in this sample may be carry-over from other donors' samples. The CDR3 nucleotides are TGTGCCAGCTCACCAGAGACAGGGGCCCGGGGGGATACGCAGTATTTT. This sequence encodes CASSPETGARGDTQYF.